Listed below are T cell receptor beta chains from one sample, sequenced in a study of T cell responses to AZD1222 COVID-19 vaccine. Clones were sequenced by immunoSEQ multiplex PCR, and TCRdb holds only the in-frame ones, with some missing. The profile shows about 150,000 clones, roughly 91% of them singletons. The sequencing here drew on peripheral blood, taken 28 days after the second AZD1222 dose. Every receptor here comes from an adult who received the AZD1222 COVID-19 vaccine. Both conserved end residues are part of each CDR3. D genes are given only for firm matches. Expanded clones are given a class, and other clones once, few, many or no size at all.

abundance,d_gene,v_gene,j_gene,CDR3aa,CDR3nt
NA,NA,TRBV5-4,TRBJ2-3,CASLLGGATDTQYF,TGTGCCAGCCTGCTGGGGGGGGCCACAGATACGCAGTATTTT
NA,NA,TRBV30,TRBJ1-5,CAWSVSGGLRPQHF,TGTGCCTGGAGTGTCTCCGGAGGGTTGAGGCCCCAGCATTTT
NA,NA,TRBV6-5,TRBJ1-1,CASSVPTLHTEAFF,TGTGCCAGCAGCGTACCGACACTTCACACTGAAGCTTTCTTT
NA,NA,TRBV19,TRBJ1-2,CASSIADRLRGYTF,TGTGCCAGTAGTATAGCCGACAGGCTGCGTGGCTACACCTTC
NA,NA,TRBV12-3/TRBV12-4,TRBJ1-2,CASSQTGGDGYTF,TGTGCCAGCAGTCAGACTGGAGGGGATGGCTACACCTTC
NA,TRBD1,TRBV23-1,TRBJ1-2,CASKTFRGLGGYTF,TGCGCCAGCAAGACCTTCAGGGGGCTCGGTGGCTACACCTTC
NA,NA,TRBV20-1,TRBJ2-7,CSAGGRGRHSYEQYF,TGCAGTGCTGGTGGGCGGGGGCGTCACTCCTACGAGCAGTACTTC
NA,NA,TRBV5-5,TRBJ1-2,CASSPLWDYGYTF,TGTGCCAGCAGCCCGTTGTGGGACTATGGCTACACCTTC
NA,NA,TRBV28,TRBJ1-2,CASSLGGRYGYTF,TGTGCCAGCAGTTTGGGGGGCAGGTATGGCTACACCTTC
NA,NA,TRBV7-6,TRBJ2-5,CASSTRETQYF,TGTGCCAGTAGCACTCGGGAGACCCAGTACTTC
NA,TRBD1,TRBV19,TRBJ2-7,CASSRSTGASLEQYF,TGTGCCAGTAGTAGATCAACAGGGGCCTCTCTCGAGCAGTACTTC
NA,TRBD1,TRBV6-5,TRBJ1-5,CASEGGQGPNQPQHF,TGTGCCAGCGAGGGGGGACAGGGGCCTAATCAGCCCCAGCATTTT
NA,NA,TRBV19,TRBJ1-2,CASKLGTGGIPGYTF,TGTGCCAGTAAGCTGGGGACTGGAGGTATACCCGGCTACACCTTC
NA,NA,TRBV3-1/TRBV3-2,TRBJ1-5,CASSQGSGGTQPQHF,TGTGCCAGCAGCCAAGGGTCGGGGGGGACGCAGCCCCAGCATTTT
NA,TRBD1,TRBV5-6,TRBJ1-2,CASSLGAGTANYGYTF,TGTGCCAGCAGCTTGGGTGCCGGGACAGCAAACTATGGCTACACCTTC
NA,NA,TRBV6-5,TRBJ2-1,CASRLGSYNEQFF,TGTGCCAGCAGGCTAGGGTCTTACAATGAGCAGTTCTTC
once,TRBD2,TRBV6-2/TRBV6-3,TRBJ2-5,CASSYSLAGIVETQYF,TGTGCCAGCAGTTATTCACTAGCGGGAATAGTGGAGACCCAGTACTTC
NA,TRBD1,TRBV7-2,TRBJ1-2,CASSLGRTGGARNYGYTF,TGTGCCAGCAGCTTAGGCCGGACAGGGGGAGCCCGCAACTATGGCTACACCTTC
once,TRBD2,TRBV6-7,TRBJ2-3,CASSNRLAGVGNDTQYF,TGTGCCAGCAGTAACAGACTAGCGGGGGTGGGGAATGATACGCAGTATTTT
NA,NA,TRBV6-5,TRBJ2-5,CASSSMDTAKTQYF,TGTGCCAGCAGTTCGATGGACACCGCCAAGACCCAGTACTTC
NA,NA,TRBV28,TRBJ1-2,CASSFQTKRWGYTF,TGTGCCAGCAGTTTTCAAACAAAGCGATGGGGCTACACCTTC
once,NA,TRBV19,TRBJ1-5,CASSIRVNQPQHF,TGTGCCAGTAGTATAAGGGTTAATCAGCCCCAGCATTTT
NA,TRBD1,TRBV3-1/TRBV3-2,TRBJ1-3,CASSLGTGLTGNTIYF,TGTGCCAGCAGCCTGGGGACAGGTCTCACTGGAAACACCATATATTTT
NA,NA,TRBV4-2,TRBJ2-2,CASSQDLIGIGELFF,TGTGCCAGCAGCCAAGATCTGATAGGGATCGGGGAGCTGTTTTTT
few,NA,TRBV4-2,TRBJ1-2,CASSQMENDLANYGYTF,TGTGCCAGCAGCCAAATGGAAAACGACTTAGCTAACTATGGCTACACCTTC
few,TRBD1,TRBV18,TRBJ2-5,CASSRKGQYQYF,TGTGCCAGCTCAAGGAAGGGACAGTATCAGTACTTC
NA,NA,TRBV30,TRBJ1-5,CAWSVGVGGLQPQHF,TGTGCCTGGAGTGTAGGGGTCGGGGGATTGCAGCCCCAGCATTTT
NA,TRBD1,TRBV29-1,TRBJ1-5,CSVSGTADQPQHF,TGCAGCGTTTCCGGGACAGCGGATCAGCCCCAGCATTTT
few,NA,TRBV30,TRBJ1-1,CAWSVNVVLAAFF,TGTGCCTGGAGTGTAAATGTGGTTCTGGCGGCTTTCTTT
NA,TRBD1,TRBV5-4,TRBJ1-3,CASSVWGQKSSGNTIYF,TGTGCCAGCAGCGTATGGGGACAGAAGAGCTCTGGAAACACCATATATTTT
once,TRBD1,TRBV10-3,TRBJ2-1,CAISDGQGADNEQFF,TGTGCCATCAGTGACGGGCAGGGGGCCGACAATGAGCAGTTCTTC